Ten or more counts support the clone carrying this T cell receptor beta chain. Its antigen is as yet unknown. V dropped 0 bases and J dropped 2 bases, with 17 bases sitting between them. Germline CDR1 is KGHDR and CDR2 is SFDVKD. This CDR3 comprises 18 residues. What was amplified from RNA transcripts were TCR beta CDR3 regions. First-round RT-PCR with HTBI primers amplified the TCR CDR3 region. TCRdb reanalysed the multiplex PCR reads using MiXCR and keeps one entry per CDR3 protein. The table records some 370,000 distinct CDR3 sequences, roughly a sixth of them present only once. The record originates from a study of T cells in Graves' hyperthyroidism and ophthalmopathy. Regarding the study as a whole: Through a model of 13 V-J features, ophthalmopathy was separated from stable hyperthyroidism.

Fresh 10 ml peripheral blood yielded PBMCs. The chain combines TRBV24-1 with TRBJ2-3; D tentatively fits TRBD1 or TRBD2 (6 bases each). The origin of this receptor is a woman aged 30 to 39 with Graves' hyperthyroidism that later progressed to Graves' ophthalmopathy. The source material was blood. The DNA for the CDR3 is TGTGCCACCAGTGATTTGACAGGGAGGTTAGGCTTCACAGATACGCAGTATTTT. This gives the protein CATSDLTGRLGFTDTQYF.